The 18 T cell receptor beta chains in this list originate from one sample, sequenced in a study of shared clonotypes between healthy human individuals (dated by TCRdb to 2020 to 2022). The library was made by the immunoSEQ multiplex PCR assay. TCRdb took over this immuneACCESS table, retaining in-frame rearrangements with V and J assigned. Such tables are incomplete; in checked studies, under half of the missing clones stem from an unresolved V gene, and the remainder is unexplained. This sample holds around 1.5 million clones; 98% were observed only once. Approximately 0.45% of the sample lies in the top ten. Sequencing was carried out using naive CD4+ T cells sorted from blood. The sample's cell subset or site label is to be understood as: CD45RA+ positively selected. The receptors originated from a man aged 30-40 years in good health.

The CDR3, as DNA: TGCGCCAGCAGCAGGGGGACAATCTTATCCTACGAGCAGTACTTC. Translation: CASSRGTILSYEQYF. This chain joins TRBV5-1 and TRBJ2-7; the D gene is possibly TRBD1 (6 bases). CDR3 length: 15 residues. The germline V gene has CDR1 SGHRS and CDR2 YFSETQ. V gave up 4 bases and J gave up 1 base, with 15 bases separating them.

The rearrangement links TRBV28 to TRBJ1-2; 7 bases map to TRBD1. The CDR3 loop spans 16 amino acids. J was trimmed by 0 bases and V by 7 bases; bases with no gene match: 11. CDR1 MDHEN and CDR2 SYDVKM come from the germline V gene. In DNA, the CDR3 is TGTGCCAGCAAACCTAGGGGGCGATCTCCTAACTATGGCTACACCTTC. Amino acid sequence: CASKPRGRSPNYGYTF.

J is TRBJ2-2 and V is TRBV9; D unclear. The CDR3 is 12 amino acids. CDR1 is SGDLS, CDR2 YYNGEE, per germline. V lost 2 bases to trimming and J lost 6 bases, with 5 bases between them. The CDR3 loop reads CASSVQPGELFF. The CDR3 DNA is TGTGCCAGCAGCGTTCAACCCGGGGAGCTGTTTTTT.

The rearrangement joins TRBV9 to TRBJ2-3; no firm D call. Germline V CDR1 and CDR2: SGDLS, YYNGEE. V shed 0 bases and J shed 0 bases, with 5 bases lying between them. The CDR3 is 14 amino acids. The CDR3 nucleotides read TGTGCCAGCAGCGTAGAACGAAGCACAGATACGCAGTATTTT. The encoded protein is CASSVERSTDTQYF. Looking up the rest from reference TRBV9 and TRBJ2-3 gives the full variable domain: DSGVTQTPKHLITATGQRVTLRCSPRSGDLSVYWYQQSLDQGLQFLIQYYNGEERAKGNILERFSAQQFPDLHSELNLSSLELGDSALYFCASSVERSTDTQYFGPGTRLTVL.

V and J are TRBV5-4 and TRBJ1-2, with a possible D match to TRBD1 (5 bases). Trimming took 7 bases from V and 2 from J, leaving 12 bases between them. CDR3 length: 13 residues. Germline CDR1 SGHNT, CDR2 YYREEE (reference sequence). CDR3 nucleotide sequence: TGTGCCAGCGGGAGGGGAATAAACTATGGCTACACCTTC. Its protein is CASGRGINYGYTF.

Turning to this clone: One end of the junction varies from germline; a read error may be responsible. The J gene is TRBJ1-3, the V gene TRBV7-7; D is perhaps TRBD1 (6 bases). The CDR3 has 13 amino acids. Germline V CDR1 and CDR2: SSHAT, FNYEAQ (reference sequence). CDR3 bases: TGTGCTAGCAGCACAGGGCCCGGAAACACCATATATTTT. This encodes CASSTGPGNTIYF.

The gene calls are TRBV5-1 and TRBJ2-7; 11 nucleotides align to TRBD1. The J segment lost 2 bases and the V segment lost 4 bases, leaving 8 bases of the junction unmatched. Germline lookup yields CDR1 SGHRS and CDR2 YFSETQ. The length of the CDR3 is 16 residues. CDR3 loop: CASSLNPGQGAYEQYF. The CDR3 region has the DNA TGCGCCAGCAGCCTAAACCCGGGACAGGGGGCCTACGAGCAGTACTTC.

This chain joins TRBV6-5 and TRBJ2-7; 7 positions agree with TRBD1. V was pared by 6 bases and J by 2 bases, with 7 bases of the junction left unmatched. The germline gives CDR1 MNHEY, CDR2 SVGAGI. The length of the CDR3 is 14 residues. The CDR3 sequence: CASRDRDRTYEQYF. The CDR3 DNA follows: TGTGCCAGCAGGGACCGGGACAGAACCTACGAGCAGTACTTC.

The V call is TRBV5-4, the J call TRBJ2-7; D is perhaps TRBD2 (6 bases). Germline CDR1 SGHNT, CDR2 YYREEE (reference sequence). The V end was cut by 5 bases, the J end by 1 base, with 16 bases between. CDR3 length: 15 residues. DNA for the CDR3: TGTGCCAGCAGTTGGAGGGTACACGGATCCTACGAGCAGTACTTC. This codes for CASSWRVHGSYEQYF.

This clone was observed a single time. V usage is TRBV29-1 and J usage is TRBJ1-1; a weak D match, TRBD1 (6 bases). CDR3 size: 13 residues. Per germline, CDR1 SQVTM and CDR2 ANQGSEA. Trimming removed 8 bases from V and 6 bases from J, with 19 bases in between. The CDR3 coding sequence is TGCAGCTCTCACTTGCAGGGGTTCGCTGAAGCTTTCTTT. Translation: CSSHLQGFAEAFF.

The V call is TRBV28, the J call TRBJ1-5; D is perhaps TRBD1 (5 bases). Per germline, CDR1 MDHEN and CDR2 SYDVKM. The CDR3 consists of 16 residues. Trimming removed 4 bases from V and 2 bases from J, with 15 bases in between. The CDR3 sequence: CASSSRGGPGNQPQHF. As DNA, the CDR3 is TGTGCCAGCAGTTCCCGTGGGGGTCCGGGCAATCAGCCCCAGCATTTT.

This rearrangement joins TRBV18 to TRBJ2-7, with D perhaps being TRBD1 or TRBD2 (5 bases each). The CDR3 consists of 13 residues. The V gene's germline CDR1 is KGHSH and CDR2 LQKENI. Trimming pared 6 bases from V and 5 bases from J, leaving 14 bases between. The CDR3 loop is CASSWGYSNEQYF. CDR3 sequence (DNA): TGTGCCAGCTCGTGGGGGTACTCTAACGAGCAGTACTTC.

The chain links TRBV11-2 to TRBJ2-7; 10 bases fit TRBD2. CDR1 SGHAT and CDR2 FQNNGV come from the germline V gene. The CDR3 is made up of 15 amino acids. V was clipped by 5 bases and J by 3 bases; unmatched bases: 7. In nucleotides, the CDR3 is TGTGCCAGCAGCACTCGGACTAGCGGTTTCTACGAGCAGTACTTC. It specifies CASSTRTSGFYEQYF.

This chain uses TRBV28 with TRBJ2-7, with 9 bases fitting TRBD1. Trimming at V came to 5 bases and at J to 4 bases, leaving 9 bases not matched to a gene. CDR3 size: 15 residues. The germline CDR1 and CDR2 sequences are MDHEN and SYDVKM. CDR3 loop: CASSQTGQGLYEQYF. CDR3 sequence (DNA): TGTGCCAGCAGTCAAACGGGACAGGGATTGTACGAGCAGTACTTC. Full variable domain (rest looked up from reference TRBV28 and TRBJ2-7): DVKVTQSSRYLVKRTGEKVFLECVQDMDHENMFWYRQDPGLGLRLIYFSYDVKMKEKGDIPEGYSVSREKKERFSLILESASTNQTSMYLCASSQTGQGLYEQYFGPGTRLTVT.

The chain uses TRBV11-2 and TRBJ2-1, with D uncertain. V was clipped by 7 bases and J by 1 base, with 14 bases between them. CDR1 and CDR2 (germline): SGHAT, FQNNGV. The CDR3 consists of 15 residues. The CDR3 DNA reads as TGTGCCAGCACCCTAGATGTTGTATCCTACAATGAGCAGTTCTTC. Translated: CASTLDVVSYNEQFF.

V and J are TRBV4-1 and TRBJ2-7; D remains ambiguous. The CDR3 runs to 13 residues. The germline V gene encodes CDR1 MGHRA and CDR2 YSYEKL. The V end lost 4 bases, the J end lost 6 bases, and 13 bases lay between the germline ends. In DNA, the CDR3 is TGCGCCAGCAGCCGCTTGGGGTCTCTCGAGCAGTACTTC. Protein product: CASSRLGSLEQYF.

The chain carries TRBV10-3 and TRBJ2-1; 8 positions agree with TRBD2. Germline CDR1 reads ENHRY; CDR2 reads SYGVKD. J lost 2 bases, V lost 5 bases, and 5 bases had no gene match. The CDR3 contains 15 residues. The CDR3 here is CAISRDGRAYNEQFF. Here the CDR3 DNA reads TGTGCCATCAGTAGGGACGGGAGGGCCTACAATGAGCAGTTCTTC.

This chain connects TRBV27 to TRBJ2-6, with 11 bases aligning to TRBD1. The germline CDR1 and CDR2 sequences are MNHEY and SMNVEV (reference sequence). This CDR3 spans 16 amino acids. V shed 4 bases and J 2 bases; nucleotides not matched to a gene: 1. The CDR3 region is CASSWTGGAGANVLTF. For the CDR3, the DNA is TGTGCCAGCAGTTGGACAGGGGGCGCTGGGGCCAACGTCCTGACTTTC.